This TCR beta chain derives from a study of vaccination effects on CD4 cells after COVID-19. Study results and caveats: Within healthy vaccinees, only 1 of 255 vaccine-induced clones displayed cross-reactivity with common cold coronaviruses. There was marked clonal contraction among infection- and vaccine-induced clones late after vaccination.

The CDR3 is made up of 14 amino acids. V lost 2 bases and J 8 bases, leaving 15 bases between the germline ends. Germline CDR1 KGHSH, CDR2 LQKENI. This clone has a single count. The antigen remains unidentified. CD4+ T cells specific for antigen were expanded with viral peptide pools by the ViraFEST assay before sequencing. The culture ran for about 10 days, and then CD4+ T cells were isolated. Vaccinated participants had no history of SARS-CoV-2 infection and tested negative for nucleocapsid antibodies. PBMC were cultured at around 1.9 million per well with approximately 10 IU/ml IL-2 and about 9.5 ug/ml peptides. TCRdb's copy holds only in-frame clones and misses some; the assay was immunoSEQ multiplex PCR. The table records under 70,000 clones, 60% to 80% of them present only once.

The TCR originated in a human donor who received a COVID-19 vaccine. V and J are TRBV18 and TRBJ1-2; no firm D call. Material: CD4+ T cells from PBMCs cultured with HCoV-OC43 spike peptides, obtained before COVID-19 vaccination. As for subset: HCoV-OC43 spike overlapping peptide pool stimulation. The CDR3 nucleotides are TGTGCCAGCTCACCAACCGGGTTGGGTGAAGGCTACACCTTC. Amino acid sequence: CASSPTGLGEGYTF.